This entry features one T cell receptor beta chain sequence. Its target antigen remains unknown. The input lacks base qualities; no much larger clone sits a single base away. The method behind the library was PCR. These reads were obtained on an Illumina HiSeq 2500. To reduce PCR and sequencing biases, unique molecular identifiers were built into the TCR beta cDNA libraries. About 500,000 cDNA molecules were obtained for every 1 to 10 million input T cells, so each molecule roughly corresponded to one T cell. The patient libraries were prepared and sequenced using the same protocol as the earlier healthy control dataset. Samples belonging to the same batch were prepared together, multiplexed and sequenced on a shared HiSeq lane. Processing in the source paper ran as follows. MIGEC handled the raw barcoded reads, throwing out single-read molecular identifier groups before consensus assembly and CDR3 extraction. Clonotype tables were post-analysed with VDJtools, and diversity was normalized by down-sampling all datasets to the smallest sample size. Repertoire overlap clustering matched CDR3 amino acid but not nucleotide sequences to correct batch-related cross-sample contamination. The public reads were quality trimmed at Q25 with fastp and then assembled into clones with MiXCR by TCRdb, keeping productive beta chains. Rows with one shared CDR3 protein collapse into an entry with the most common genes and DNA. These V and J calls are TCRdb output, not the study's own analysis. Present in this sample are 450,000 to 650,000 distinct CDR3 sequences, around 47% of which were seen just once. The top ten hold more than 1.5% of the sample.

The CDR3 sequence holds 15 residues, the cysteine and phenylalanine included. Of the read, only the CDR3 DNA is kept; its 45 bases are in frame from base 1. In the germline V gene (reference sequence), CDR1 corresponds to MNHEY and CDR2 to SMNVEV. V trim: 0 bases; J trim: 11 bases; unmatched bases: 8. TCR beta repertoires were profiled from peripheral blood of approximately 13 young patients with multiple sclerosis to demonstrate the VDJtools post-analysis software. The multiple sclerosis patients were children and adolescents ranging in age from about 6 to 17 years. The data were taken from a study of post-analysis software for immune sequencing data (dated by TCRdb to between 2014 and 2016). Notes on the research overall: Relapsing-remitting, secondary progressive and progressive-relapsing multiple sclerosis were recorded as disease courses, and subtype annotation was lacking for some patients. A subset of samples was prepared in parallel using single-end sample barcoding, then pooled and co-amplified after Illumina adapter ligation. Patient repertoires were compared against ten to eleven previously published healthy control repertoires from donors aged roughly 6 to 28 years. Points the paper makes about the study in general: The multiple sclerosis patient group was slightly younger than the control group. Patients showed significantly higher frequencies than controls for a handful of TRBV segments, among them TRBV5-6, TRBV5-1 and TRBV20-1. Multiple sclerosis patients had significantly lower normalized Chao1 diversity than controls, a result that suggests substantial peripheral T-cell clonal expansion. Strong co-clustering of samples prepared in the same batch was shown by direct clustering with F measure, prompting a batch-effect correction.

The sample taken for sequencing was blood. This receptor was identified in a girl aged 5 to 17 with multiple sclerosis. The chain is assembled from TRBV27 and TRBJ2-5; TRBD1 lines up with 11 middle nucleotides. The CDR3 region: CASSLSRTGGGEQYF. The DNA sequence is given as TGTGCCAGCAGTTTATCGAGGACAGGGGGCGGGGAGCAGTACTTC.